This T cell receptor (beta chain) was identified in a study of low-dose radiotherapy and immunotherapy resistance in tumors (dated by TCRdb to about 2022). Regarding the research as a whole: In Cohort 1, 0.5 Gy per fraction was delivered every 2 weeks, and a total PTV dose of 6.5 Gy was prescribed. In Cohort 2, 1 Gy per fraction was delivered every two weeks, for a total of 13 Gy over 26 weeks. Patients were given nivolumab as a 240 mg flat dose every two weeks and ipilimumab at 1 mg/kg every six weeks, with both drugs delivered intravenously. Cyclophosphamide 200 mg/m2 was administered intravenously every two weeks, one day before each radiation and immunotherapy administration. Starting on cycle 1 day 1, patients took 300 mg of aspirin by mouth once daily for four cycles. The trial did not randomize participants into treatment groups. Eight patients were included in the translational analysis: three from the first dose cohort and the first five from the second dose cohort.

Taken from the germline V gene (reference sequence), the CDR1 and CDR2 loops are SGHNT and YYREEE. The CDR3, cysteine through phenylalanine, is 16 amino acids long. Of the read, only the CDR3 DNA is kept; its 48 bases are in frame from base 1. Unmatched junction bases come to 13, with V trimmed by 4 bases and J by 6 bases. Per the publication, the time point label means: before trial treatment. The donors came from RACIN, which was a single-arm phase I dose-escalation trial that paired nivolumab and ipilimumab with aspirin, low-dose cyclophosphamide and low-dose radiotherapy. Patients with advanced, TIL-negative solid tumors were considered eligible. Comments on this clonotype: The specificity of this receptor is unknown. No base quality information exists; no much larger clone differs at one position.

The instrument was an Illumina HiSeq 2500. First-strand cDNA was synthesized with Superscript III and a set of TRAV- and TRBV-specific primers, covering both TCRalpha and TCRbeta chains. A roughly 18-cycle PCR with Phusion amplified the TCRs, pairing a constant-region primer with the adapter that was attached to the V primers. The MessageAmp II aRNA Amplification Kit was used to amplify the isolated mRNA, with in vitro transcription run for approximately 15 hours at 37 degrees C. The Dynabeads mRNA DIRECT Purification Kit was used to isolate the mRNA for TCR sequencing. A second approximately 25-cycle Phusion PCR added indexed Illumina adapters, and products were purified with AMPure XP beads. Regarding the original processing steps: Custom Perl scripts were used to pool TCR sequences that encoded the same protein, to remove out-of-frame sequences, and to calculate the abundance of each clonotype. Any TCR sequence backed by just one read was left out of the analysis. The metrics used to describe the repertoires included Shannon entropy, Gini index, clonality, richness, and the frequency of TCRs shared between repertoires. The raw public reads went through TCRdb reprocessing: fastp at Q25, MiXCR clone calling, in-frame beta chains kept. For every CDR3 protein sequence, its rows merge into one entry that carries the most common genes and DNA. The V and J calls and clone size come from TCRdb's table, not from the authors' own analysis. The sample table contains tens of thousands of distinct CDR3 sequences; only one count was recorded for about 18% of them. About 2.5% of the sample is taken by the ten largest.

This clonotype originated in a male donor with prostate cancer. The chain is assembled from TRBV5-4 and TRBJ2-7, and 10 bases in between align with TRBD1. Sequenced here: PBMCs, sampled before treatment. The nucleotide sequence is TGTGCCAGCAGCCTGAGCTTCGGGACAGGGGTCGGCGAGCAGTACTTC. Protein translation: CASSLSFGTGVGEQYF.